Below are 21 T cell receptor beta chains sequenced from a single sample in a study of cytomegalovirus exposure and HLA in healthy donors. PCR amplification relied on 60 Vbeta primers (plus 13 Jbeta primers). Only in-frame clones appear in the TCRdb table, and some are missing; sequencing was by immunoSEQ multiplex PCR. There are 100,000 to 150,000 clones in the sample, with approximately 3.9% held by the top ten. What was sequenced was PBMCs. These receptors were obtained from a man in his late teens or twenties in good health and CMV-seronegative.

The chain uses TRBV2 and TRBJ1-4; 7 bases line up with TRBD1. The CDR3 is 16 residues long. After removal of 7 bases from V and 1 base from J, the junction contained 9 bases not matched to a gene. Germline-derived CDR1 and CDR2 are SNHLY and FYNNEI. CDR3 coding DNA: TGTGCCAGCACCTCGGACAGGCTAGGAACTAATGAAAAACTGTTTTTT. Protein: CASTSDRLGTNEKLFF. Based on the CDR3 plus reference TRBV2 and TRBJ1-4, the full variable domain is EPEVTQTPSHQVTQMGQEVILRCVPISNHLYFYWYRQILGQKVEFLVSFYNNEISEKSEIFDDQFSVERPDGSNFTLKIRSTKLEDSAMYFCASTSDRLGTNEKLFFGSGTQLSVL.

V usage is TRBV6-6 and J usage is TRBJ1-1; 9 bases line up with TRBD1. The CDR3 sequence is 15 residues long. V lost 5 bases and J lost 5; bases outside the gene matches: 9. Germline lookup yields CDR1 MNHNY and CDR2 SVGAGI (reference sequence). The CDR3 region is CASSQAPTGGTEAFF. CDR3 coding DNA: TGTGCCAGCAGTCAAGCACCGACAGGGGGAACTGAAGCTTTCTTT.

The chain carries TRBV19 and TRBJ2-7; 14 bases are shared with TRBD2. This CDR3 is 16 amino acids long. CDR1 is LNHDA, CDR2 SQIVND, per germline (reference sequence). V gave up 5 bases and J gave up 0 bases; unmatched junction bases: 3. CDR3 amino acids: CASSRTSGGSSYEQYF. The CDR3 DNA is TGTGCCAGTAGTCGGACTAGCGGGGGGTCCTCCTACGAGCAGTACTTC.

With regard to this clone: Other nucleotide sequences from this sample produce the same CDR3. V and J are TRBV4-1 and TRBJ1-2; 7 bases fit TRBD1. The junction had 7 bases not matched to a gene; V was cut back by 1 base and J by 8 bases. The CDR3 has 14 residues. Germline V gene data show CDR1 as MGHRA and CDR2 as YSYEKL. The DNA of the CDR3 is TGCGCCAGCAGCCAAGGCCGGGACAGAGGGGGCTACACCTTC. This gives the protein CASSQGRDRGGYTF.

The gene calls are TRBV10-1 and TRBJ2-5; tentatively, D is TRBD2 (6 bases). Germline CDR1 WNHNN, CDR2 SYGVQD (reference sequence). V lost 8 bases and J 5 bases, leaving 15 bases between the germline ends. The CDR3 runs 13 residues. The CDR3 DNA sequence: TGCGCCAGCGAGACTTGGGCGGGGGAGACCCAGTACTTC. Translation gives CASETWAGETQYF.

The chain combines TRBV6-4 with TRBJ1-6, with a possible D match to TRBD1 (5 bases). V was cut by 6 bases and J by 5 bases, with 11 bases left in between. The CDR3 loop spans 14 amino acids. Germline V gene data show CDR1 as MRHNA and CDR2 as SNTAGT. The CDR3 here is CASSDSHDNSPLHF. The CDR3 coding sequence is TGTGCCAGCAGCGACAGCCACGATAATTCACCCCTCCACTTT.

V is TRBV7-6 and J is TRBJ1-4, with a weak D call TRBD1 (5 bases). There are 13 residues in the CDR3. Germline CDR1 SGHVS, CDR2 FNYEAQ. V lost 6 bases and J 8 bases, leaving 13 bases between the germline ends. CDR3 in amino acids: CASSSGLWEKLFF. The CDR3 DNA reads TGTGCCAGCAGTTCAGGGCTTTGGGAAAAACTGTTTTTT.

The chain links TRBV7-9 to TRBJ2-5; 11 bases fit TRBD2. The V and J ends lost 1 base and 2 bases, in that order; junction bases with no gene match: 6. This CDR3 is built from 17 residues. Germline CDR1 and CDR2: SEHNR and FQNEAQ (reference sequence). Here the CDR3 reads CASSLGASGGPQETQYF. The DNA for the CDR3 is TGTGCCAGCAGCTTAGGTGCTAGCGGGGGGCCGCAAGAGACCCAGTACTTC.

The chain uses TRBV19 and TRBJ2-3; 9 bases align to TRBD2. The germline CDR1 and CDR2 sequences are LNHDA and SQIVND (reference sequence). This CDR3 has 14 amino acids. The junction had 4 bases not matched to a gene; V was cut back by 7 bases and J by 2 bases. DNA for the CDR3: TGTGCCAGTAAGGCTAGCGGGACCACAGATACGCAGTATTTT. It encodes CASKASGTTDTQYF.

The rearrangement uses TRBV13 and TRBJ2-2; TRBD2 matches at 7 bases. The CDR3 extends over 15 amino acids. V lost 1 base to trimming and J lost 4 bases; unmatched junction nucleotides: 3. Looked up from germline, CDR1 is PRHDT and CDR2 is FYEKMQ (reference sequence). The CDR3 loop is CASSLAGGGTGELFF. Here the CDR3 DNA reads TGTGCCAGCAGCTTAGCTGGGGGGGGCACCGGGGAGCTGTTTTTT.

Notes on this clone: Other DNA sequences in this specimen translate into the identical CDR3. The chain links TRBV5-6 to TRBJ1-5; D is unresolved. There are 12 residues in the CDR3. V gave up 2 bases and J gave up 6 bases, with 6 bases separating them. The germline CDR1 and CDR2 sequences are SGHDT and YYEEEE. The CDR3 region has the DNA TGTGCCAGCAGCTTCTCGGGTCAGCCCCAGCATTTT. Protein sequence: CASSFSGQPQHF.

The chain has TRBV7-2 and TRBJ2-5; 10 positions agree with TRBD2. The J call may not be correct, given that the DNA end is closer to TRBJ2-7. CDR1 SGHTA and CDR2 FQGNSA come from the germline V gene. The CDR3 consists of 14 residues. The CDR3 loop is CASSFGLAAYEQYF. DNA for the CDR3: TGTGCCAGCAGCTTCGGACTAGCGGCGTACGAGCAGTACTTC.

This chain connects TRBV6-5 to TRBJ2-7, with 9 bases matching TRBD2. The CDR3 has 14 amino acids. Germline values: CDR1 MNHEY, CDR2 SVGAGI. The V and J ends lost 6 bases and 3 bases, in that order; junction bases with no gene match: 6. In DNA, the CDR3 is TGTGCCAGCAGAAGGACTAGCGCCCACTACGAGCAGTACTTC. Translated, it gives CASRRTSAHYEQYF.

The chain has TRBV14 and TRBJ2-7, with 10 positions matching TRBD1. The junction had 19 bases not matched to a gene; V was cut back by 4 bases and J by 1 base. The CDR3 has 20 amino acids. Germline CDR1 reads SGHDN; CDR2 reads FVKESK. CDR3 in amino acids: CASSRTGTGARGDVSYEQYF. The CDR3, as DNA: TGTGCCAGCAGCCGAACCGGGACAGGGGCGCGAGGGGACGTATCCTACGAGCAGTACTTC.

The rearrangement links TRBV27 to TRBJ2-7, with 14 bases lining up with TRBD2. V was clipped by 2 bases and J by 4 bases; unmatched bases: 7. This CDR3 has 17 amino acids. CDR1 and CDR2 from the germline V gene are MNHEY and SMNVEV (reference sequence). In nucleotides, the CDR3 is TGTGCCAGCAGTTTACAGACTAGCGGGAGGGTGGGGTACGAGCAGTACTTC. Encoded protein: CASSLQTSGRVGYEQYF.

The chain links TRBV7-9 to TRBJ1-1; D uncertain. The CDR3 is 13 amino acids. The V and J ends lost 2 bases and 2 bases respectively, with 6 bases between them. The V gene's germline CDR1 is SEHNR and CDR2 FQNEAQ (reference sequence). The CDR3 loop reads CASSLTVNTEAFF. The CDR3 DNA sequence: TGTGCCAGCAGCTTAACAGTTAACACTGAAGCTTTCTTT.

The V and J genes are TRBV7-9 and TRBJ2-3; 8 bases line up with TRBD2. This CDR3 region has 17 residues. Germline loops: CDR1 SEHNR, CDR2 FQNEAQ (reference sequence). The J segment lost 2 bases and the V segment lost 1 base, leaving 8 bases of the junction unmatched. The CDR3 sequence: CASSLGSGSRYTDTQYF. The CDR3 nucleotides are TGTGCCAGCAGCTTAGGAAGCGGGAGCCGTTACACAGATACGCAGTATTTT.

The rearrangement links TRBV27 to TRBJ1-2; 7 bases line up with TRBD1. Germline CDR1 and CDR2: MNHEY and SMNVEV (reference sequence). After removal of 6 bases from V and 2 bases from J, the junction contained 6 bases not matched to a gene. This CDR3 is 14 amino acids long. The CDR3 bases are TGTGCCAGCAGCACCAGGGGGACAAACTATGGCTACACCTTC. Translation: CASSTRGTNYGYTF.

CDR3 loop: CASSLDVAGTSTDTQYF. As DNA, the CDR3 is TGTGCCAGCAGCTTAGATGTAGCTGGAACTAGCACAGATACGCAGTATTTT. The V call is TRBV7-6, the J call TRBJ2-3; D is unclear. The germline V gene encodes CDR1 SGHVS and CDR2 FNYEAQ. V lost 1 base to trimming and J lost 0 bases, with 14 bases between them. The CDR3 totals 17 residues. The full variable domain, in which reference TRBV7-6 and TRBJ2-3 provide the parts outside the CDR3, is GAGVSQSPRYKVTKRGQDVALRCDPISGHVSLYWYRQALGQGPEFLTYFNYEAQQDKSGLPNDRFSAERPEGSISTLTIQRTEQRDSAMYRCASSLDVAGTSTDTQYFGPGTRLTVL.

Of note for this clone: The junction shows a germline mismatch at one end, possibly a read error. This same CDR3 is encoded by further DNA sequences in the sample. The CDR3 loop is CASSVQTTGTDTQYF. DNA for the CDR3: TGCGCCAGCAGCGTACAGACAACGGGCACAGATACGCAGTATTTT. The chain joins TRBV9 to TRBJ2-3; D is uncertain. In germline, CDR1 is SGDLS, CDR2 YYNGEE. The CDR3 extends over 15 amino acids.

The rearrangement joins TRBV9 to TRBJ2-5, with 10 bases fitting TRBD2. This CDR3 spans 17 amino acids. Looked up from germline, CDR1 is SGDLS and CDR2 is YYNGEE. With V trimmed by 0 bases and J by 4 bases, 9 bases remained unmatched. The CDR3 nucleotides read TGTGCCAGCAGCGTAGACGTCAGCGGGGGGGCAAGAGAGACCCAGTACTTC. This sequence encodes CASSVDVSGGARETQYF.